This T cell receptor beta chain was retrieved from a study of shared clonotypes between healthy human individuals. Only in-frame clones appear in the TCRdb table, and some are missing; sequencing was by immunoSEQ multiplex PCR. The sample has roughly 720,000 clones; 90% are singletons. Worth noting for this clone: Its target is not known.

Together with CD45RO+ cells, CCR7-negative CD45RA+ TemRA cells were included in CD8 memory. Study results and caveats: The researchers took only blood, and tissue repertoires probably look different. Relative to memory subsets, naive subsets generally showed larger estimated richness. A small donor pool kept down the genetic and exposure-history diversity that was represented.

Trimming stripped 1 base from V and 5 bases from J, with 2 bases between. The CDR3 runs to 11 residues. Germline CDR1 and CDR2: SGHDN and FVKESK. V usage is TRBV14 and J usage is TRBJ1-1; D not certain. Sequencing was done on a sample of memory CD8+ T cells from PBMCs. The subset is: CD45RO+ cells pooled with CCR7-negative TemRA cells. The receptor was isolated from a man aged 18 to 35 in good health. Some clones in this sample may be carry-over from other donors' samples. The CDR3 loop is CASSQGTEAFF. In DNA form, the CDR3 reads TGTGCCAGCAGCCAAGGGACTGAAGCTTTCTTT.